Detailed here is one T cell receptor beta chain. The antigen is undetermined. The data were obtained in a study of T cells in Graves' hyperthyroidism and ophthalmopathy. Amplified TCR beta CDR3 regions derived from RNA transcripts. The HTBI primer set drove a first-round RT-PCR of the TCR CDR3. TCRdb reprocessed the multiplex PCR reads via MiXCR and lists one record per CDR3 protein. The table lists fewer than 500,000 distinct CDR3 sequences, around 15% of them singletons. The CDR3 length is 14 residues. CDR1 and CDR2 from the germline V gene are LNHDA and SQIVND (reference sequence). The V end was cut by 9 bases, the J end by 5 bases, with 19 bases between. Study-level findings and limits: The model identified upcoming ophthalmopathy a median approximately seven months ahead of onset.

This chain joins TRBV19 and TRBJ1-1, with no clear D. Sample: blood. The TCR was taken from a woman aged 25 to 39 with Graves' ophthalmopathy. CDR3 bases: TGTGCCAGCAATACGGATGTGGCGTGGACTGAAGCTTTCTTT. It is translated as CASNTDVAWTEAFF.